Each of the 7 T cell receptor beta chains below was sequenced from the same sample in a study of cytomegalovirus exposure and HLA in healthy donors. PCR employed 60 Vbeta and 13 Jbeta primers. Assay used: immunoSEQ multiplex PCR; TCRdb lists only in-frame clones, some missing. Among approximately 130,000 clones, about 82% were seen once, and the ten largest hold approximately 1.1%. The sequenced sample consisted of PBMCs. The receptors were sampled from a boy aged 5 to 17 in good health and CMV-seronegative.

Concerning this clone itself: One junction end does not reproduce the germline sequence, and a read error may be involved. The sample carries other DNA sequences with the same CDR3. This chain links TRBV30 with TRBJ1-2, with unresolved D. CDR1 and CDR2 (germline): GTSNPN, SVGIG (reference sequence). The CDR3 runs to 12 residues. The CDR3 bases are TGTGCCTCCCGTCATACGCCAGGTGGCTACACCTTT. Translating gives CASRHTPGGYTF. Variable domain in full (rest from reference TRBV30 and TRBJ1-2): SQTIHQWPATLVQPVGSPLSLECTVEGTSNPNLYWYRQAAGRGLQLLFYSVGIGQISSEVPQNLSASRPQDRQFILSSKKLLLSDSGFYLCASRHTPGGYTFGSGTRLTVV.

This clone was detected only once. The chain links TRBV4-1 to TRBJ2-3; D is perhaps TRBD2 (5 bases). This CDR3 comprises 11 residues. Trimming cost V 0 bases and J 12 bases, with 7 bases left between them. Germline V CDR1 and CDR2: MGHRA, YSYEKL. CDR3 protein: CASSQERVQYF. CDR3 bases: TGCGCCAGCAGCCAAGAGCGGGTACAGTATTTT.

This clone came up a few times. This rearrangement joins TRBV5-1 to TRBJ2-5, with 9 bases that match TRBD1. The CDR3 length is 15 residues. With V trimmed by 4 bases and J by 0 bases, 4 bases remained unmatched. Per germline, CDR1 SGHRS and CDR2 YFSETQ. The DNA for the CDR3 is TGCGCCAGCAGCAACGGACAGGGGCACCAAGAGACCCAGTACTTC. Its protein is CASSNGQGHQETQYF. Full variable domain (outside the CDR3, taken from reference TRBV5-1 and TRBJ2-5): KAGVTQTPRYLIKTRGQQVTLSCSPISGHRSVSWYQQTPGQGLQFLFEYFSETQRNKGNFPGRFSGRQFSNSRSEMNVSTLELGDSALYLCASSNGQGHQETQYFGPGTRLLVL.

The rearrangement links TRBV29-1 to TRBJ2-5; D may be TRBD2 (6 bases). The end of the DNA fits TRBJ2-7 better, so the J call may be wrong. The CDR3 consists of 15 residues. Germline loops: CDR1 SQVTM, CDR2 ANQGSEA. The chain's CDR3 is CSVMDGGSSSYEQYF. The CDR3, as DNA: TGCAGCGTAATGGATGGGGGGAGTAGCTCCTACGAGCAGTACTTC.

V is TRBV2 and J is TRBJ2-3; a weak D match, TRBD2 (5 bases). Trimming removed 6 bases at V and 8 bases at J, with 15 bases between. Germline loops: CDR1 SNHLY, CDR2 FYNNEI. The CDR3 runs 13 residues. The CDR3 nucleotides read TGTGCCAGCAGACTAACTAGTTCGGGTACGCAGTATTTT. This codes for CASRLTSSGTQYF.

This clone was seen more than once but under ten times. The J gene is TRBJ2-1, the V gene TRBV19; 11 bases are shared with TRBD2. The CDR3 consists of 15 residues. CDR1 is LNHDA, CDR2 SQIVND, per germline (reference sequence). V was pared by 9 bases and J by 4 bases, with 8 bases of the junction left unmatched. CDR3 coding DNA: TGTGCCAGGCCGGGACTAGCGGTAAATTACAATGAGCAGTTCTTC. Translated, it gives CARPGLAVNYNEQFF.

In its sample, this clone was seen a few times. The V call is TRBV5-6, the J call TRBJ2-2; D may be TRBD2 (5 bases). The V gene lost 5 bases and the J gene lost 1 base, with 9 bases spanning the gap. This CDR3 contains 14 residues. The germline V gene has CDR1 SGHDT and CDR2 YYEEEE. Here the CDR3 reads CASRVRENTGELFF. CDR3 DNA: TGTGCCAGCAGAGTTCGGGAGAACACCGGGGAGCTGTTTTTT.